A selection of T cell receptor beta chains follows, all from one sample in a study of cytomegalovirus exposure and HLA in healthy donors. Generated by immunoSEQ multiplex PCR, the TCRdb table keeps only in-frame clones and is missing some. The top ten hold roughly 1.9% of the sample, which has 110,000 to 150,000 clones, around 9.6% seen once. Sequencing was done on a sample of PBMCs. The receptors were sampled from a male donor in good health and CMV-seronegative. The CDR3 runs from the conserved cysteine through the conserved F or W. The order of the fields is V gene, clone size, J gene, D gene, CDR3 protein, CDR3 DNA. D genes are given only for firm matches. Size tells how often a clone was seen (once, few, many) or the class of an expanded clone, and some rows leave it out.

TRBV6-5	NA	TRBJ2-1	NA	CASSYSFSAANEQFF	TGTGCCAGCAGTTACAGCTTCAGCGCGGCCAATGAGCAGTTCTTC
TRBV7-6	few	TRBJ2-1	TRBD2	CASSLVAGGYNEQFF	TGTGCCAGCAGCTTAGTAGCGGGGGGTTACAATGAGCAGTTCTTC
TRBV19	few	TRBJ1-1	TRBD1	CASRTGQGDTEAFF	TGTGCCAGTAGGACCGGACAGGGCGACACTGAAGCTTTCTTT
TRBV14	NA	TRBJ1-1	TRBD1	CASSPAGTGVYTEAFF	TGTGCCAGCAGCCCCGCCGGGACAGGGGTGTACACTGAAGCTTTCTTT
TRBV4-3	few	TRBJ2-7	NA	CASSQDRRTFGYEQYF	TGCGCCAGCAGCCAAGATCGCCGGACTTTTGGCTACGAGCAGTACTTC
TRBV4-3	few	TRBJ2-5	TRBD2	CASSQLLAPQETQYF	TGCGCCAGCAGCCAGTTACTAGCGCCCCAAGAGACCCAGTACTTC
TRBV28	few	TRBJ1-5	TRBD1	CASSALSGTGNQPQHF	TGTGCCAGCAGTGCCCTCTCCGGGACAGGGAATCAGCCCCAGCATTTT
TRBV25-1	few	TRBJ1-1	TRBD1	CASSPRTGSTEAFF	TGTGCCAGCAGCCCACGGACAGGTTCCACTGAAGCTTTCTTT
TRBV7-9	NA	TRBJ2-2	NA	CASSLYSGANTGELFF	TGTGCCAGCAGCTTATACAGCGGCGCGAACACCGGGGAGCTGTTTTTT
TRBV11-2	NA	TRBJ2-7	NA	CASSLEAPLLYEQYF	TGTGCCAGCAGCTTAGAAGCACCGCTCCTCTACGAGCAGTACTTC
TRBV9	NA	TRBJ2-3	TRBD2	CASSVAPGLAVPGGDTQYF	TGTGCCAGCAGCGTAGCCCCGGGACTAGCGGTCCCGGGTGGGGATACGCAGTATTTT
TRBV5-6	once	TRBJ2-5	NA	CASSRPGGTLRETQYF	TGTGCCAGCAGCCGTCCTGGCGGAACTCTTCGGGAGACCCAGTACTTC
TRBV7-9	NA	TRBJ2-7	TRBD2	CASSNSGGAGEQYF	TGTGCCAGCAGTAATAGCGGGGGGGCGGGGGAGCAGTACTTC
TRBV18	NA	TRBJ2-7	NA	CASSPLATYEQYF	TGTGCCAGCTCACCACTTGCTACCTACGAGCAGTACTTC
TRBV28	NA	TRBJ1-3	NA	CASSWQGSGNTIYF	TGTGCCAGCAGTTGGCAGGGATCTGGAAACACCATATATTTT
TRBV7-9	NA	TRBJ2-1	NA	CASSRQLDNEQFF	TGTGCCAGCAGCCGACAGTTGGACAATGAGCAGTTCTTC
TRBV6-5	few	TRBJ2-7	NA	CASRPPGGSYEQYF	TGTGCCAGCCGCCCTCCGGGTGGATCCTACGAGCAGTACTTC
TRBV10-3	NA	TRBJ1-2	TRBD1	CAISSRPTGLGYTF	TGTGCCATCAGTTCCCGCCCGACAGGGCTCGGCTACACCTTC
TRBV4-2	NA	TRBJ1-1	NA	CASSQDRDDRPEAFF	TGTGCCAGCAGCCAAGATCGCGATGACAGACCTGAAGCTTTCTTT
TRBV5-4	NA	TRBJ2-5	TRBD2	CASSWSGREETQYF	TGTGCCAGCAGCTGGTCAGGGAGGGAAGAGACCCAGTACTTC
TRBV11-2	few	TRBJ2-5	TRBD1	CASSPGTIAGTGVETQYF	TGTGCCAGCAGCCCGGGAACAATTGCCGGGACAGGGGTAGAGACCCAGTACTTC
TRBV5-4	few	TRBJ2-5	TRBD1	CASSLQQGDETQYF	TGTGCCAGCAGCTTACAACAGGGGGACGAGACCCAGTACTTC
TRBV5-4	NA	TRBJ2-7	TRBD1	CASSSGGTGGVYEQYF	TGTGCCAGCAGCTCGGGTGGGACAGGGGGTGTCTACGAGCAGTACTTC
TRBV28	once	TRBJ2-7	TRBD1	CASSPIGQGLYEQYF	TGTGCCAGCAGCCCGATCGGACAGGGGCTCTACGAGCAGTACTTC
TRBV2	NA	TRBJ2-3	TRBD1	CASSSQGQGGDTQYF	TGTGCCAGCAGTTCTCAAGGACAGGGTGGCGATACGCAGTATTTT
TRBV6-5	few	TRBJ2-7	NA	CASRSITESYEQYF	TGTGCCAGCAGGTCAATCACAGAGTCCTACGAGCAGTACTTC
TRBV25-1	NA	TRBJ2-7	NA	CASRGAGSYEQYF	TGTGCCAGCAGGGGGGCAGGGTCCTACGAGCAGTACTTC
TRBV7-2	NA	TRBJ2-7	NA	CASSPPQGIYEQYF	TGTGCCAGCAGCCCACCCCAGGGAATCTACGAGCAGTACTTC
TRBV5-1	few	TRBJ1-1	NA	CASSLAMIWQGGTEAFF	TGCGCCAGCAGCTTGGCGATGATCTGGCAGGGCGGAACTGAAGCTTTCTTT
TRBV6-5	once	TRBJ1-6	NA	CASSYSGRQASPLHF	TGTGCCAGCAGTTACTCGGGTAGGCAGGCATCACCCCTCCACTTT
TRBV29-1	NA	TRBJ2-7	TRBD2	CSVEGDSGSRNAYEQYF	TGCAGCGTTGAAGGTGATAGCGGGAGCCGAAACGCCTACGAGCAGTACTTC
TRBV6-6	few	TRBJ2-1	TRBD2	CASSTGTSDYNEQFF	TGTGCCAGCAGTACCGGGACTAGCGACTACAATGAGCAGTTCTTC
TRBV28	NA	TRBJ1-2	NA	CASSLFGYGYTF	TGTGCCAGCAGTCTCTTCGGGTATGGCTACACCTTC
TRBV6-6	NA	TRBJ1-5	NA	CASSLGLNQPQHF	TGTGCCAGCAGTCTTGGACTGAATCAGCCCCAGCATTTT
TRBV7-8	few	TRBJ1-2	NA	CASSSSSEGTDYGYTF	TGTGCCAGCAGCTCCTCTTCGGAGGGGACGGACTATGGCTACACCTTC
TRBV4-3	NA	TRBJ2-1	TRBD2	CASSQGLSGGNNEQFF	TGCGCCAGCAGCCAAGGGTTGAGCGGGGGGAACAATGAGCAGTTCTTC
TRBV5-1	few	TRBJ1-1	NA	CASSLEPGEDTEAFF	TGCGCCAGCAGCTTGGAGCCCGGGGAGGACACTGAAGCTTTCTTT
TRBV19	few	TRBJ2-3	NA	CASRETETDTQYF	TGTGCCAGTAGAGAGACAGAGACAGATACGCAGTATTTT
TRBV9	few	TRBJ1-2	NA	CASSGYQGLYGYTF	TGTGCCAGCAGCGGTTACCAGGGTCTCTATGGCTACACCTTC
TRBV18	few	TRBJ2-1	TRBD2	CASSQHLPMTSYPYNEQFF	TGTGCCAGCTCCCAACATCTACCCATGACTAGCTACCCCTACAATGAGCAGTTCTTC
TRBV9	few	TRBJ2-2	TRBD1	CASTNRGHTGELFF	TGTGCCAGCACAAACAGGGGTCACACCGGGGAGCTGTTTTTT
TRBV19	few	TRBJ1-3	NA	CASISGTSGNTIYF	TGTGCCAGTATCTCCGGGACTTCCGGAAACACCATATATTTT
TRBV6-5	NA	TRBJ2-7	NA	CASSYSGRGVYEQYF	TGTGCCAGCAGTTACTCCGGCAGGGGGGTCTACGAGCAGTACTTC
TRBV19	NA	TRBJ2-3	TRBD2	CASSRSSGRGGDTQYF	TGTGCCAGTAGCCGATCTAGCGGGAGGGGAGGAGATACGCAGTATTTT
TRBV7-3	NA	TRBJ1-1	NA	CASSSHRGEEAFF	TGTGCCAGCAGCTCGCATAGGGGCGAGGAAGCTTTCTTT
TRBV4-1	few	TRBJ2-5	TRBD2	CASSQVEGLAWETQYF	TGCGCCAGCAGCCAAGTCGAGGGACTAGCGTGGGAGACCCAGTACTTC
TRBV5-4	few	TRBJ1-2	TRBD1	CASSPDRSIHGYTF	TGTGCCAGCAGCCCGGACAGGTCAATTCATGGCTACACCTTC
TRBV7-2	few	TRBJ2-7	NA	CASSLGRGSYEQYF	TGTGCCAGCAGCTTAGGCAGGGGCTCCTACGAGCAGTACTTC
TRBV19	few	TRBJ1-5	TRBD1	CASSTGQGGAQPQHF	TGTGCCAGTAGTACGGGACAGGGGGGTGCTCAGCCCCAGCATTTT
TRBV7-2	NA	TRBJ2-3	TRBD2	CASSLGERGPGGTQYF	TGTGCCAGCAGCTTGGGGGAGCGGGGGCCGGGGGGCACGCAGTATTTT
TRBV5-6	NA	TRBJ2-7	NA	CASSKGRVGLYEQYF	TGTGCCAGCAGCAAAGGCAGGGTTGGGCTCTACGAGCAGTACTTC
TRBV2	few	TRBJ1-1	NA	CASSEGGAGNTEAFF	TGTGCCAGCAGTGAAGGCGGGGCAGGGAACACTGAAGCTTTCTTT
TRBV18	NA	TRBJ2-1	TRBD1	CASSLDRVSVSGQFF	TGTGCCAGCTCGCTGGACAGGGTATCAGTGTCTGGGCAGTTCTTC